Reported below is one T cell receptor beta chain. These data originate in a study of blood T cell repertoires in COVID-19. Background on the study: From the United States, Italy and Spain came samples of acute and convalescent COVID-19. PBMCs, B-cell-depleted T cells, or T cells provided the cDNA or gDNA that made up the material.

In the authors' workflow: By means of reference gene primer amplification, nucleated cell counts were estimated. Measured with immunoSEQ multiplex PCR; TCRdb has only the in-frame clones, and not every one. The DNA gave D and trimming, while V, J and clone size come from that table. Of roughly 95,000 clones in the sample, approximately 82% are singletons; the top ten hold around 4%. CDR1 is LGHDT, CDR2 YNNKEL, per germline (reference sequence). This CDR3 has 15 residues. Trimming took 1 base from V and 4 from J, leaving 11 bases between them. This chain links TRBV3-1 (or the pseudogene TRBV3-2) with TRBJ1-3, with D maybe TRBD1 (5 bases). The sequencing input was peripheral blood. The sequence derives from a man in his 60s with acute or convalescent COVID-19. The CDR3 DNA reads TGTGCCAGCAGCCAAGGCCCCAGGGTGGGAAACACCATATATTTT. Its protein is CASSQGPRVGNTIYF.